The 29 T cell receptor beta chains presented below share a single source sample, sequenced in a study of T cell changes during pregnancy in multiple sclerosis. Sequenced by immunoSEQ multiplex PCR; TCRdb stores in-frame clones only, minus some. The data hold 130,000 or so clones, with over 85% observed a single time. The source was peripheral blood, collected before pregnancy. These receptors originate from a female donor with multiple sclerosis, enrolled in a pregnancy study.

The gene calls are TRBV11-2 and TRBJ2-1; 8 bases fit TRBD2. Germline V gives CDR1 SGHAT, CDR2 FQNNGV. The CDR3 sequence is 14 residues long. Unmatched junction bases numbered 8, after V lost 5 bases and J lost 8 bases. The CDR3: CASSLSGVDDEQFF. The DNA for the CDR3 is TGTGCCAGCAGCCTTAGCGGGGTTGATGATGAGCAGTTCTTC.

J is TRBJ1-6 and V is TRBV23-1, with TRBD1 identical over 8 bases. TRBV23-1 belongs to the ORF category, with a function that is uncertain. CDR3 length: 18 amino acids. V was pared by 4 bases and J by 3 bases, with 11 bases of the junction left unmatched. CDR3 protein: CASSRQGTIGLYNSPLHF. CDR3 nucleotides: TGCGCCAGCAGTCGACAGGGGACCATCGGACTCTATAATTCACCCCTCCACTTT.

With regard to this clone: This same CDR3 is encoded by further DNA sequences in the sample. This chain links TRBV27 with TRBJ1-1; D might be TRBD1 (5 bases). The CDR3 is 14 amino acids. Germline values: CDR1 MNHEY, CDR2 SMNVEV (reference sequence). V dropped 5 bases and J dropped 3 bases, with 13 bases sitting between them. CDR3 in amino acids: CASSGPGRDTEAFF. CDR3 DNA sequence: TGTGCCAGCAGTGGCCCAGGGCGCGACACTGAAGCTTTCTTT.

The J gene is TRBJ2-2, the V gene TRBV7-9; 8 positions agree with TRBD1. The CDR3 totals 13 residues. The germline V gene encodes CDR1 SEHNR and CDR2 FQNEAQ (reference sequence). Unmatched junction bases numbered 2, after V lost 6 bases and J lost 5 bases. DNA for the CDR3: TGTGCCAGCAGGACAGGGGTGACCGGGGAGCTGTTTTTT. It codes for CASRTGVTGELFF. The variable domain in full, completed from reference TRBV7-9 and TRBJ2-2, reads DTGVSQNPRHKITKRGQNVTFRCDPISEHNRLYWYRQTLGQGPEFLTYFQNEAQLEKSRLLSDRFSAERPKGSFSTLEIQRTEQGDSAMYLCASRTGVTGELFFGEGSRLTVL.

This sequence joins TRBV5-1 and TRBJ2-1; 15 bases are shared with TRBD2. Germline V gene data show CDR1 as SGHRS and CDR2 as YFSETQ. V was clipped by 2 bases and J by 5 bases; unmatched bases: 5. CDR3 length: 17 amino acids. The CDR3 sequence is CASSFRTSGGADNEQFF. The CDR3, as DNA: TGCGCCAGCAGCTTTAGGACTAGCGGGGGGGCCGACAATGAGCAGTTCTTC.

The chain's CDR3 is CATSRQQGLSYEQYF. The CDR3, as DNA: TGTGCCACCAGCAGGCAACAGGGTCTCTCCTACGAGCAGTACTTC. The chain joins TRBV15 to TRBJ2-7; maybe TRBD1 (6 bases). Germline CDR1 and CDR2: LNHNV and YYDKDF (reference sequence). V was trimmed by 3 bases and J by 0 bases, leaving 12 bases between them. The CDR3 spans 15 residues.

This chain uses TRBV27 with TRBJ2-1; 8 positions match TRBD1. The CDR3 is 17 residues long. Trimming cost V 2 bases and J 6 bases; bases outside gene matches: 12. Germline assignment: CDR1 MNHEY and CDR2 SMNVEV (reference sequence). The CDR3 DNA reads TGTGCCAGCAGTTTAGGCTCAGGGGGCAAGTACGGCAATGAGCAGTTCTTC. This sequence encodes CASSLGSGGKYGNEQFF.

This clone was recorded only once. The genes are TRBV28 and TRBJ1-3; 9 nucleotides line up with TRBD1. CDR3 size: 14 residues. V lost 4 bases to trimming and J lost 3 bases; unmatched junction nucleotides: 1. Germline V gene sequence: CDR1 MDHEN, CDR2 SYDVKM. As DNA, the CDR3 is TGTGCCAGCAGTTACAGGGGGCTTGGAAACACCATATATTTT. Residues: CASSYRGLGNTIYF.

The chain joins TRBV9 to TRBJ2-2; D remains unclear. Germline V gene lookup returns CDR1 SGDLS and CDR2 YYNGEE. This CDR3 has 14 residues. The V and J ends lost 4 bases and 6 bases respectively, with 13 bases between them. The CDR3 spells CASSRSEVPGELFF. The CDR3 bases are TGTGCCAGCAGCAGATCAGAGGTCCCCGGGGAGCTGTTTTTT.

The V and J genes are TRBV14 and TRBJ1-2, with D perhaps matching TRBD1 (5 bases). The V end lost 0 bases, the J end lost 8 bases, and 19 bases lay between the germline ends. Germline V CDR1 and CDR2: SGHDN, FVKESK. The CDR3 sequence is 16 residues long. The DNA for the CDR3 is TGTGCCAGCAGCCAAGATATGTTAGGCAGGGATCCGGGCTACACCTTC. Amino acid sequence: CASSQDMLGRDPGYTF.

This clone was observed a single time. V is TRBV19 and J is TRBJ2-2; maybe TRBD2 (6 bases). Germline-derived CDR1 and CDR2 are LNHDA and SQIVND (reference sequence). CDR3 length: 15 amino acids. V was trimmed by 3 bases and J by 1 base, leaving 9 bases between them. CDR3: CASSIYGGNTGELFF. The CDR3 DNA follows: TGTGCCAGTAGTATTTACGGGGGGAACACCGGGGAGCTGTTTTTT.

V gene TRBV5-6 combines with J gene TRBJ2-5; 7 bases are a match to TRBD1. The germline V gene has CDR1 SGHDT and CDR2 YYEEEE. The CDR3 covers 16 residues. J gave up 7 bases and V 0 bases, and 12 bases lay outside the gene matches. CDR3 loop: CASSLARGNRVGTQYF. The CDR3 DNA reads TGTGCCAGCAGCTTGGCCAGGGGGAACAGGGTAGGGACCCAGTACTTC. Together with reference TRBV5-6 and TRBJ2-5, the CDR3 gives the full variable domain: DAGVTQSPTHLIKTRGQQVTLRCSPKSGHDTVSWYQQALGQGPQFIFQYYEEEERQRGNFPDRFSGHQFPNYSSELNVNALLLGDSALYLCASSLARGNRVGTQYFGPGTRLLVL.

V and J are TRBV15 and TRBJ2-7; tentative D call: TRBD1 (6 bases). CDR3 length: 15 residues. Trimming left V 5 bases short and J 0 bases short, with 14 bases between. Germline V gene data show CDR1 as LNHNV and CDR2 as YYDKDF (reference sequence). This CDR3 is CATSEGLGASYEQYF. The CDR3 DNA reads as TGTGCCACCAGCGAAGGGTTGGGGGCCTCCTACGAGCAGTACTTC.

The chain is built from TRBV6-5 and TRBJ1-1, with TRBD1 matching over 8 bases. Germline V gene data show CDR1 as MNHEY and CDR2 as SVGAGI. The trim removed 4 bases at V and 4 bases at J, leaving 5 bases unmatched. The CDR3 consists of 14 residues. The CDR3 loop is CASSLDRDATEAFF. The CDR3, as DNA: TGTGCCAGCAGTTTGGACAGGGATGCCACTGAAGCTTTCTTT.

The rearrangement uses TRBV19 and TRBJ1-4; D gene unclear. The CDR3 contains 14 residues. V was shortened by 3 bases and J by 4 bases, with 9 bases between the two germline ends. CDR1 and CDR2 (germline): LNHDA, SQIVND (reference sequence). In DNA, the CDR3 is TGTGCCAGTAGTATCGGTAGCCTTAATGAAAAACTGTTTTTT. Amino acid sequence: CASSIGSLNEKLFF.

The rearrangement joins TRBV9 to TRBJ2-2; TRBD2 matches at 7 bases. V lost 2 bases and J lost 7; bases outside the gene matches: 11. Germline-derived CDR1 and CDR2 are SGDLS and YYNGEE. The CDR3 sequence is 16 residues long. In DNA form, the CDR3 reads TGTGCCAGCAGCGTTGGACTCCCTACTAGCGTCGGGGAGCTGTTTTTT. Translated, it gives CASSVGLPTSVGELFF.

A note on this clone: This same CDR3 is encoded by further DNA sequences in the sample. The chain carries TRBV5-4 and TRBJ1-1; no firm D call. The CDR3 contains 13 residues. CDR1 and CDR2 from the germline V gene are SGHNT and YYREEE (reference sequence). V was shortened by 0 bases and J by 1 base, with 4 bases between the two germline ends. The CDR3 spells CASSLAGNTEAFF. Written as DNA, the CDR3 is TGTGCCAGCAGCTTGGCAGGGAACACTGAAGCTTTCTTT.

The V gene is TRBV6-1, the J gene TRBJ2-5; 13 bases match TRBD2. With V trimmed by 4 bases and J by 5 bases, 4 bases remained unmatched. The CDR3 contains 15 residues. Per the germline V gene, CDR1 is MNHNS and CDR2 is SASEGT. The CDR3 protein is CASSGGTSGAETQYF. In DNA, the CDR3 is TGTGCCAGCAGTGGAGGGACTAGCGGGGCGGAGACCCAGTACTTC.

The rearrangement uses TRBV18 and TRBJ2-5, with no clear D. The germline V gene has CDR1 KGHSH and CDR2 LQKENI. The CDR3 totals 13 residues. The V gene lost 5 bases and the J gene lost 1 base, with 8 bases spanning the gap. CDR3 nucleotides: TGTGCCAGCTCATATGACATCCAAGAGACCCAGTACTTC. This sequence encodes CASSYDIQETQYF.

The genes are TRBV2 and TRBJ1-1, with D perhaps TRBD1 (6 bases). The ends were cut back, 8 bases at V and 0 bases at J, with 10 bases in the middle. The CDR3 loop spans 13 amino acids. Per germline, CDR1 SNHLY and CDR2 FYNNEI. This CDR3 is CASRQDLNTEAFF. The CDR3 DNA is TGTGCCAGCCGACAGGACTTGAACACTGAAGCTTTCTTT.

V and J are TRBV5-1 and TRBJ2-3; D is ambiguous. The CDR3 is made up of 15 amino acids. Germline loops: CDR1 SGHRS, CDR2 YFSETQ. Deletions cut 0 bases from V and 2 bases from J, with 10 bases between. The CDR3 reads CASSLGELITDTQYF. The CDR3 coding sequence is TGCGCCAGCAGCTTGGGAGAGCTGATCACAGATACGCAGTATTTT.

The genes are TRBV29-1 and TRBJ1-1; 10 nucleotides align to TRBD1. Germline trimming cut 5 bases from V and 0 bases from J; bases unmatched to any gene: 9. Germline V gene data show CDR1 as SQVTM and CDR2 as ANQGSEA. This CDR3 comprises 16 residues. This CDR3 is CSVTRDRGPVNTEAFF. The CDR3, as DNA: TGCAGCGTTACGAGAGACAGGGGGCCCGTGAACACTGAAGCTTTCTTT.

The chain links TRBV5-5 to TRBJ2-7; 8 bases align to TRBD1. Germline-derived CDR1 and CDR2 are SGHKS and YYEKEE (reference sequence). The CDR3 is made up of 13 amino acids. V was pared by 4 bases and J by 3 bases, with 3 bases of the junction left unmatched. The CDR3 loop is CASSRQGSYEQYF. The CDR3 nucleotides are TGTGCCAGCAGCAGACAGGGGAGCTACGAGCAGTACTTC.

This chain connects TRBV6-1 to TRBJ2-2; 10 bases agree with TRBD2. J lost 5 bases, V lost 6 bases, and 6 bases had no gene match. CDR3 length equals 15 residues. The V gene's germline CDR1 is MNHNS and CDR2 SASEGT. CDR3 residues: CASSLTSGITGELFF. DNA for the CDR3: TGTGCCAGCAGCCTTACTAGCGGGATAACCGGGGAGCTGTTTTTT.

This chain uses TRBV7-2 with TRBJ2-7, with 11 bases aligning to TRBD1. With 4 bases clipped from V and 4 bases from J, the junction kept 9 bases outside the gene matches. The CDR3 extends over 16 amino acids. CDR1 and CDR2 from the germline V gene are SGHTA and FQGNSA. CDR3 nucleotide sequence: TGTGCCAGCAGCTCCGCTCGGACAGGGGGCGCGTACGAGCAGTACTTC. It is translated as CASSSARTGGAYEQYF.

The CDR3 here is CSVEAWPGMNTEAFF. In nucleotides, the CDR3 is TGCAGCGTTGAAGCTTGGCCGGGAATGAACACTGAAGCTTTCTTT. The chain links TRBV29-1 to TRBJ1-1; D call uncertain. The CDR3 covers 15 residues. The germline V and J ends were trimmed by 1 base and 0 bases, with 12 bases remaining between them. CDR1 and CDR2 from the germline V gene are SQVTM and ANQGSEA.

This clone was detected only once. The V call is TRBV7-3, the J call TRBJ2-5; D is possibly TRBD1 (6 bases). This CDR3 region has 14 residues. V gave up 3 bases and J gave up 0 bases, with 8 bases separating them. Germline CDR1 is SGHTA and CDR2 is FQGTGA. The CDR3 sequence: CASSLTGNQETQYF. The DNA for the CDR3 is TGTGCCAGCAGCTTGACAGGAAACCAAGAGACCCAGTACTTC. The variable domain in full, with the rest retrieved from reference TRBV7-3 and TRBJ2-5, is GAGVSQTPSNKVTEKGKYVELRCDPISGHTALYWYRQSLGQGPEFLIYFQGTGAADDSGLPNDRFFAVRPEGSVSTLKIQRTERGDSAVYLCASSLTGNQETQYFGPGTRLLVL.

This clone was seen only once. V gene TRBV19 combines with J gene TRBJ2-5; D call uncertain. Deletions cut 4 bases from V and 5 bases from J, with 14 bases between. Germline values: CDR1 LNHDA, CDR2 SQIVND (reference sequence). CDR3 length: 14 amino acids. The CDR3 nucleotides are TGTGCCAGTAGTAGCCCCCAGGAACCCGAGACCCAGTACTTC. Its translation: CASSSPQEPETQYF.

This rearrangement joins TRBV10-3 to TRBJ2-1, with 11 bases that match TRBD2. This CDR3 comprises 13 residues. The junction had 3 bases not matched to a gene; V was cut back by 11 bases and J by 3 bases. The germline V gene has CDR1 ENHRY and CDR2 SYGVKD. The DNA for the CDR3 is TGTGCCTCCGGGACTAGCGGCTACAATGAGCAGTTCTTC. Amino acids: CASGTSGYNEQFF.